Below, 12 T cell receptor beta chains from the same sample are listed, as sequenced in a study of blood T cell repertoires in COVID-19. The method was immunoSEQ multiplex PCR; TCRdb's version includes in-frame clones alone and lacks a portion of them. The table lists 350,000 to 400,000 clones, 70% to 90% of them singletons. Sequencing was carried out using PBMCs or T cells enriched from blood (not recorded which). These receptor sequences come from a woman between 18 and 30 years old who had recovered from COVID-19.

The genes are TRBV2 and TRBJ2-7; D call uncertain. V lost 1 base and J lost 2, with 12 bases in between. The CDR3 is made up of 15 amino acids. CDR1 is SNHLY, CDR2 FYNNEI, per germline. The CDR3 DNA follows: TGTGCCAGCAGTGAAGATTTTCCGAGAACCTACGAGCAGTACTTC. Translating gives CASSEDFPRTYEQYF.

This chain connects TRBV27 to TRBJ1-1; 11 bases fit TRBD1. This CDR3 spans 15 amino acids. V was pared by 5 bases and J by 1 base, with 3 bases of the junction left unmatched. Germline assignment: CDR1 MNHEY and CDR2 SMNVEV (reference sequence). The CDR3 coding sequence is TGTGCCAGCAGTGTCGGGACAGGGGGGAACACTGAAGCTTTCTTT. Amino acids: CASSVGTGGNTEAFF.

The chain combines TRBV5-1 with TRBJ1-1; TRBD1 matches at 7 bases. This CDR3 is built from 19 residues. With V trimmed by 0 bases and J by 3 bases, 17 bases remained unmatched. Per the germline V gene, CDR1 is SGHRS and CDR2 is YFSETQ. The CDR3 DNA sequence: TGCGCCAGCAGCTTGGGTATTCTCCAGACAGGGTCGGGGGACACTGAAGCTTTCTTT. Residues: CASSLGILQTGSGDTEAFF.

This chain joins TRBV4-1 and TRBJ2-5; D gene unclear. Germline V lookup: CDR1 MGHRA, CDR2 YSYEKL. The V end lost 0 bases, the J end lost 7 bases, and 18 bases lay between the germline ends. CDR3 length: 16 amino acids. As DNA, the CDR3 is TGCGCCAGCAGCCAAGATGAGGCTAGAGGTTCTTGGACCCAGTACTTC. It translates to CASSQDEARGSWTQYF.

The rearrangement uses TRBV5-4 and TRBJ2-2; possible D gene TRBD2, 5 bases. From germline, CDR1 is SGHNT and CDR2 YYREEE (reference sequence). This CDR3 has 13 residues. V gave up 3 bases and J gave up 5 bases, with 8 bases separating them. The CDR3 DNA sequence: TGTGCCAGCAGCTCCCGGGATACCGGGGAGCTGTTTTTT. Its protein is CASSSRDTGELFF.

V and J are TRBV3-1 (or the pseudogene TRBV3-2) and TRBJ1-1; no reliable D call. The CDR3 is 13 residues long. Trimming cost V 1 base and J 4 bases, with 7 bases left between them. CDR1 is LGHDT and CDR2 is YNNKEL in the germline V gene (reference sequence). The CDR3 region has the DNA TGTGCCAGCAGCCAAGCGAGGTCCACTGAAGCTTTCTTT. Translation gives CASSQARSTEAFF.

V gene TRBV4-1 combines with J gene TRBJ2-7, with a tentative D call TRBD2 (6 bases). Trimming cost V 1 base and J 4 bases, with 8 bases left between them. CDR1 and CDR2 from the germline V gene are MGHRA and YSYEKL. The length of the CDR3 is 13 residues. In nucleotides, the CDR3 is TGCGCCAGCAGCCAAGGGGGGGAATACGAGCAGTACTTC. It codes for CASSQGGEYEQYF.

V is TRBV5-4 and J is TRBJ2-3; 11 nucleotides align to TRBD1. After removal of 0 bases from V and 5 bases from J, the junction contained 2 bases not matched to a gene. CDR3 length equals 15 residues. Germline V gene lookup returns CDR1 SGHNT and CDR2 YYREEE (reference sequence). This CDR3 is CASSLEGQGEDTQYF. The CDR3, as DNA: TGTGCCAGCAGCTTGGAGGGACAGGGGGAAGATACGCAGTATTTT.

This clone was detected once. The chain combines TRBV9 with TRBJ1-5; TRBD1 agrees at 7 bases. This CDR3 has 17 residues. After removal of 3 bases from V and 0 bases from J, the junction contained 9 bases not matched to a gene. Germline V gives CDR1 SGDLS, CDR2 YYNGEE. The CDR3 DNA reads as TGTGCCAGCAGCGAGGGGGCAGCCCTTTATAGCAATCAGCCCCAGCATTTT. It specifies CASSEGAALYSNQPQHF. The full variable domain, completed using reference TRBV9 and TRBJ1-5, is DSGVTQTPKHLITATGQRVTLRCSPRSGDLSVYWYQQSLDQGLQFLIQYYNGEERAKGNILERFSAQQFPDLHSELNLSSLELGDSALYFCASSEGAALYSNQPQHFGDGTRLSIL.

In the case of this clone: The junction and the germline gene differ at one end; a read error may be behind it. The gene calls are TRBV2 and TRBJ1-5; D is uncertain. The CDR3 is made up of 13 amino acids. Germline V CDR1 and CDR2: SNHLY, FYNNEI. The CDR3: CAGRRDSNQPQHF. Written as DNA, the CDR3 is TGTGCCGGCAGGAGAGATAGCAATCAGCCCCAGCATTTT.

A word on this clone: One end of the junction varies from germline; a read error may be responsible. The rearrangement uses TRBV30 and TRBJ1-2; D call uncertain. Germline assignment: CDR1 GTSNPN and CDR2 SVGIG (reference sequence). The CDR3 runs 10 residues. In nucleotides, the CDR3 is TGTGCCTGCGGGTACTATGGTTACACCTTC. Amino acids: CACGYYGYTF. Supplemented by reference TRBV30 and TRBJ1-2, the full variable domain reads SQTIHQWPATLVQPVGSPLSLECTVEGTSNPNLYWYRQAAGRGLQLLFYSVGIGQISSEVPQNLSASRPQDRQFILSSKKLLLSDSGFYLCACGYYGYTFGSGTRLTVV.

The CDR3 loop is CSGQAENSYEQYF. The DNA of the CDR3 is TGCAGCGGACAGGCAGAAAACTCCTACGAGCAGTACTTC. The chain joins TRBV29-1 to TRBJ2-7, with D perhaps TRBD1 (6 bases). The CDR3 is made up of 13 amino acids. Germline CDR1 reads SQVTM; CDR2 reads ANQGSEA. Trimming removed 7 bases at V and 0 bases at J, with 13 bases between.